These T cell receptor beta chains were read from a single sample in a study of T cells after yellow fever vaccination. TCRdb reprocessed the 5' RACE reads with MiXCR, giving one entry per CDR3 protein. The repertoire holds approximately 300,000 distinct CDR3 sequences, with around 7% as singletons. The specimen was PBMCs, collected around 45 days after the first yellow fever vaccination. These receptors came from a man younger than 35 who received the YFV17D yellow fever vaccine. Both conserved end residues are part of each CDR3. D genes are given only for firm matches. For some rows the clone size is stated as once, few or many, or as a class when expanded; others skip it.

many	TRBJ1-1	TRBD1	TRBV14	CATQTGWNTEAFF	TGTGCCACCCAGACAGGGTGGAACACTGAAGCTTTCTTT
NA	TRBJ2-3	TRBD1	TRBV28	CASRFPGGDTQYF	TGTGCCAGCAGATTCCCAGGGGGAGATACGCAGTATTTT
few	TRBJ1-1	NA	TRBV11-2	CASSLGFWRGPMNTEAFF	TGTGCCAGCAGCTTAGGGTTCTGGAGGGGACCAATGAACACTGAAGCTTTCTTT
NA	TRBJ2-7	TRBD1	TRBV20-1	CSAREPGQGYYEQYF	TGCAGTGCTAGAGAGCCGGGACAGGGCTACTACGAGCAGTACTTC
few	TRBJ2-2	NA	TRBV3-1	CASSQARAAGELFF	TGTGCCAGCAGCCAAGCTAGAGCAGCCGGGGAGCTGTTTTTT
few	TRBJ1-5	NA	TRBV7-6	CASSPQGWGQPQHF	TGTGCCAGCAGCCCACAGGGTTGGGGTCAGCCCCAGCATTTT
NA	TRBJ1-1	NA	TRBV12-3/TRBV12-4	CASTEGLNTEAFF	TGTGCCAGCACGGAGGGCTTGAACACTGAAGCTTTCTTT
many	TRBJ1-2	NA	TRBV7-2	CASSPIGDGYTF	TGTGCCAGCAGCCCAATTGGAGATGGCTACACCTTC
few	TRBJ2-1	NA	TRBV7-2	CASSSPGYNEQFF	TGTGCCAGCAGCTCGCCGGGTTACAATGAGCAGTTCTTC
many	TRBJ1-3	TRBD1	TRBV7-2	CASSLVGTGGNTIYF	TGTGCCAGCAGCTTAGTCGGGACAGGGGGAAACACCATATATTTT
once	TRBJ2-5	NA	TRBV12-3/TRBV12-4	CASSWDLGETQYF	TGTGCCAGCAGCTGGGATCTCGGGGAGACCCAGTACTTC
NA	TRBJ1-5	TRBD1	TRBV10-2	CASTRTGGRYSNQPQHF	TGCGCCAGCACCCGAACAGGGGGCCGGTATAGCAATCAGCCCCAGCATTTT